This TCR beta chain was sequenced during a study of blood T cells in healthy people across ages. Details on this clonotype: Antigen specificity is unknown.

Then a second PCR, running roughly 7 to 11 cycles, was carried out with a sample-barcoded 5' primer and a J-beta primer mix. In TCRdb, the 5' RACE reads were re-called with MiXCR into one record per CDR3 protein. The sample has about 760,000 distinct CDR3 sequences; 25% are singletons. Study results and limitations: PBMCs were not sorted, which prevented a conclusive comparison of naive versus antigen-experienced cells.

These same data were also listed under a study on T cells of mothers and their children.

The specimen sequenced was blood. The sequence was obtained from a boy younger than 18 in good health.

The CDR3 sequence is CASRKSTGGEGYTF. CDR3 DNA: TGTGCCAGCAGAAAATCAACAGGGGGAGAGGGCTACACCTTC. The chain uses TRBV2 and TRBJ1-2; 8 bases line up with TRBD1. With V trimmed by 6 bases and J by 8 bases, 11 bases remained unmatched. Germline-derived CDR1 and CDR2 are SNHLY and FYNNEI. This CDR3 has 14 residues.